This T cell receptor beta chain was found in a study of T cells in Graves' hyperthyroidism and ophthalmopathy. Study as a whole: The blood sample was taken at first diagnosis, before treatment began.

This clonotype showed up just a few times. Its target is not known. Uncontrolled infection, other autoimmune disease, pregnancy or lactation led to exclusion. A roughly 9.7 ml volume of fresh peripheral blood provided the PBMCs. RNA transcripts provided the source from which TCR beta CDR3 regions were amplified. The HTBI set primed first-round TCR CDR3 RT-PCR. TCRdb used MiXCR to reprocess the multiplex PCR reads, holding one entry per CDR3 protein. This table holds 560,000 or so distinct CDR3 sequences, 15% to 20% found once. Looked up from germline, CDR1 is SGDLS and CDR2 is YYNGEE. The CDR3 is made up of 15 amino acids. The ends were cut back, 0 bases at V and 5 bases at J, with 14 bases in the middle. Findings and caveats of the study: Most expanded thyroid clonotypes above 0.001 also appeared in blood.

The TCR sequence derives from a man in his forties with Graves' ophthalmopathy. The sequenced sample was blood. The J gene is TRBJ2-5, the V gene TRBV9; the D gene is possibly TRBD2 (5 bases). Here the CDR3 DNA reads TGTGCCAGCAGCGTAGCTGAGGGAGAGTGGGAGACCCAGTACTTC. It translates to CASSVAEGEWETQYF. Complete variable domain (other parts from reference TRBV9 and TRBJ2-5): DSGVTQTPKHLITATGQRVTLRCSPRSGDLSVYWYQQSLDQGLQFLIQYYNGEERAKGNILERFSAQQFPDLHSELNLSSLELGDSALYFCASSVAEGEWETQYFGPGTRLLVL.